Listed below are T cell receptor beta chains from one sample, sequenced in a study of blood T cell repertoires in COVID-19. TCRdb's copy holds only in-frame clones and misses some; the assay was immunoSEQ multiplex PCR. The sample shows around 88,000 clones, roughly 80% of them seen only once. Input material: peripheral blood. The receptor source for this set is a man in his fifties or sixties who had recovered from COVID-19. The CDR3 runs from the conserved cysteine through the conserved F or W. A D gene is named only where the DNA matches it firmly. Only part of the rows carry a size: once, few, many, or a class if the clone is expanded.

V gene	clone size	CDR3 length	J gene	D gene	CDR3 protein	CDR3 DNA
TRBV7-9	-	19	TRBJ1-6	TRBD1	CASSLGPLSGGFINSPLHF	TGTGCCAGCAGCTTAGGGCCCCTGTCAGGGGGATTTATAAATTCACCCCTCCACTTT
TRBV5-4	-	16	TRBJ1-2	-	CASSLESSQGLGGYTF	TGTGCCAGCAGCTTGGAAAGCTCCCAGGGCCTCGGAGGCTACACCTTC
TRBV19	-	17	TRBJ2-2	-	CASKPRRENLNTGELFF	TGTGCCAGTAAGCCCCGGCGGGAAAATTTGAACACCGGGGAGCTGTTTTTT
TRBV12-3/TRBV12-4	-	13	TRBJ1-2	-	CASSQGTLYGYTF	TGTGCCAGCAGTCAAGGGACTCTCTATGGCTACACCTTC
TRBV28	-	16	TRBJ2-5	TRBD2	CASSDPGTSVQETQYF	TGTGCCAGCAGTGATCCCGGGACTAGCGTCCAAGAGACCCAGTACTTC
TRBV25-1	-	12	TRBJ1-2	-	CASRQALYGYTF	TGTGCCAGCAGACAGGCCCTCTATGGCTACACCTTC
TRBV7-7	-	15	TRBJ2-1	-	CASSLAEGGANEQFF	TGTGCTAGCAGCTTAGCGGAGGGTGGGGCCAATGAGCAGTTCTTC
TRBV30	-	12	TRBJ1-1	-	CAWTPPGSEAFF	TGTGCCTGGACCCCACCGGGTTCTGAAGCTTTCTTT
TRBV6-5	few	15	TRBJ2-3	TRBD2	CASSPTSGQADTQYF	TGTGCCAGCAGTCCGACTAGCGGCCAGGCCGATACGCAGTATTTT
TRBV19	once	15	TRBJ1-3	TRBD1	CASSSPGQGVYTIYF	TGTGCCAGTAGTTCACCGGGACAGGGAGTGTACACCATATATTTT
TRBV19	-	17	TRBJ2-3	TRBD1	CASSTGQGLRDTDTQYF	TGTGCCAGTAGTACCGGACAGGGCCTGCGTGACACAGATACGCAGTATTTT
TRBV2	-	15	TRBJ2-5	TRBD2	CASSAGGGPQETQYF	TGTGCCAGCAGTGCAGGCGGGGGGCCTCAAGAGACCCAGTACTTC
TRBV5-6	-	14	TRBJ2-7	-	CASSFDRIHYEQYF	TGTGCCAGCAGCTTCGACAGGATCCACTACGAGCAGTACTTC
TRBV9	once	14	TRBJ1-2	-	CASSVSPRAGGYTF	TGTGCCAGCAGCGTAAGCCCGCGGGCCGGTGGCTACACCTTC
TRBV2	-	16	TRBJ1-3	-	CASHYARGLSGNTIYF	TGTGCCAGCCACTATGCGCGGGGGCTTTCTGGAAACACCATATATTTT
TRBV10-2	-	12	TRBJ1-6	-	CASKQGNSPLHF	TGCGCCAGCAAACAGGGAAATTCACCCCTCCACTTT
TRBV5-1	few	15	TRBJ2-5	TRBD2	CASNPLAGAGETQYF	TGCGCCAGCAACCCTTTAGCGGGGGCCGGGGAGACCCAGTACTTC
TRBV4-1	-	13	TRBJ1-1	-	CASSPVLSTEAFF	TGCGCCAGCAGCCCCGTCCTGAGCACTGAAGCTTTCTTT